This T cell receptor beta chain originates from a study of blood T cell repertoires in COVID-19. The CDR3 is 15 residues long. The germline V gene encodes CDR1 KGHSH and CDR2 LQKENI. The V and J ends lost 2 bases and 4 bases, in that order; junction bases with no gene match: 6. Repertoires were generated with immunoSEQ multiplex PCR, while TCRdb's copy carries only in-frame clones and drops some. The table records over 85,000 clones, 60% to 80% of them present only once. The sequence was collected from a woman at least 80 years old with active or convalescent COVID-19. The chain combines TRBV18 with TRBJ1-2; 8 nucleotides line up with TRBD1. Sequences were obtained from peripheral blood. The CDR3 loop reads CASSPNGQGFYGYTF. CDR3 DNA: TGTGCCAGCTCACCAAACGGACAGGGATTCTATGGCTACACCTTC.